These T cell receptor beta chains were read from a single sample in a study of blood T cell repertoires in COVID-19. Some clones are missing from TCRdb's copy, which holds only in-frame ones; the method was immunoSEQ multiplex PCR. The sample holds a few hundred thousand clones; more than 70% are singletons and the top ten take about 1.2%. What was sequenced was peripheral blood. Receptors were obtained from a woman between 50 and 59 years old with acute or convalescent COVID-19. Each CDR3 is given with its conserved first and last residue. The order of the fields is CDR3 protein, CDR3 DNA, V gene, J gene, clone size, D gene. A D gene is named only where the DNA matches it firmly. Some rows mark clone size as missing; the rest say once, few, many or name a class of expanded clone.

cdr3_aa: CASSAPTGGNNQPQHF; cdr3_nt: TGTGCCAGTAGTGCCCCGACGGGGGGGAACAATCAGCCCCAGCATTTT; v_call: TRBV19; j_call: TRBJ1-5; clone_size: -; d_call: -
cdr3_aa: CASSVSAGISYEQYF; cdr3_nt: TGTGCCAGCAGCGTGTCGGCAGGGATTTCCTACGAGCAGTACTTC; v_call: TRBV9; j_call: TRBJ2-7; clone_size: -; d_call: -
cdr3_aa: CASSYGAGGYTEAFF; cdr3_nt: TGTGCCAGCAGTTACGGGGCAGGGGGCTACACTGAAGCTTTCTTT; v_call: TRBV6-5; j_call: TRBJ1-1; clone_size: -; d_call: TRBD1
cdr3_aa: CASRKTSGSYNEQFF; cdr3_nt: TGTGCCAGCAGGAAGACTAGCGGATCCTACAATGAGCAGTTCTTC; v_call: TRBV2; j_call: TRBJ2-1; clone_size: -; d_call: TRBD2
cdr3_aa: CAWGTRANSPLHF; cdr3_nt: TGTGCCTGGGGGACACGCGCGAATTCACCCCTCCACTTT; v_call: TRBV30; j_call: TRBJ1-6; clone_size: -; d_call: -
cdr3_aa: CASSLGLSYNEQFF; cdr3_nt: TGTGCCAGCAGCTTAGGACTCTCCTACAATGAGCAGTTCTTC; v_call: TRBV11-2; j_call: TRBJ2-1; clone_size: few; d_call: -
cdr3_aa: CASSKAGPDYGYTF; cdr3_nt: TGTGCCAGCAGTAAGGCAGGCCCGGACTATGGCTACACCTTC; v_call: TRBV25-1; j_call: TRBJ1-2; clone_size: -; d_call: -
cdr3_aa: CASSMSRDKSRAGELFF; cdr3_nt: TGTGCCAGCAGCATGTCCCGGGACAAAAGTAGGGCCGGGGAGCTGTTTTTT; v_call: TRBV7-2; j_call: TRBJ2-2; clone_size: -; d_call: -
cdr3_aa: CASSPFDRGLAYEQYF; cdr3_nt: TGTGCCAGCTCACCTTTCGACAGGGGGCTCGCCTACGAGCAGTACTTC; v_call: TRBV18; j_call: TRBJ2-7; clone_size: -; d_call: TRBD1
cdr3_aa: CASRLGQERRETQYF; cdr3_nt: TGTGCCAGCAGACTAGGACAGGAGCGTAGGGAGACCCAGTACTTC; v_call: TRBV6-5; j_call: TRBJ2-5; clone_size: -; d_call: TRBD1
cdr3_aa: CASSPNAGGDEQYF; cdr3_nt: TGTGCCAGCAGCCCCAACGCCGGCGGAGACGAGCAGTACTTC; v_call: TRBV3-1/TRBV3-2; j_call: TRBJ2-7; clone_size: -; d_call: -
cdr3_aa: CASSIGGVSTDTQYF; cdr3_nt: TGTGCCAGTAGTATAGGGGGGGTTAGCACAGATACGCAGTATTTT; v_call: TRBV19; j_call: TRBJ2-3; clone_size: -; d_call: -
cdr3_aa: CASSPLQGPEQFF; cdr3_nt: TGTGCCAGCAGCCCACTCCAGGGTCCTGAGCAGTTCTTC; v_call: TRBV7-3; j_call: TRBJ2-1; clone_size: -; d_call: -
cdr3_aa: CASSFQGNYGYTF; cdr3_nt: TGTGCCAGCAGTTTTCAGGGTAACTATGGCTACACCTTC; v_call: TRBV12-3/TRBV12-4; j_call: TRBJ1-2; clone_size: -; d_call: -
cdr3_aa: CASSYGQLNYGYTF; cdr3_nt: TGTGCCAGCAGCTACGGACAGCTTAACTATGGCTACACCTTC; v_call: TRBV2; j_call: TRBJ1-2; clone_size: -; d_call: -
cdr3_aa: CASSFVGRGRTGANVLTF; cdr3_nt: TGTGCCAGCAGCTTCGTCGGGAGGGGGCGGACTGGGGCCAACGTCCTGACTTTC; v_call: TRBV7-9; j_call: TRBJ2-6; clone_size: -; d_call: -
cdr3_aa: CASSPKIQVSGYTF; cdr3_nt: TGTGCCAGCAGCCCCAAAATTCAGGTCAGCGGCTACACCTTC; v_call: TRBV7-8; j_call: TRBJ1-2; clone_size: -; d_call: -
cdr3_aa: CASSTGTVPYEQYF; cdr3_nt: TGTGCCAGCAGCACCGGGACAGTCCCCTACGAGCAGTACTTC; v_call: TRBV5-6; j_call: TRBJ2-7; clone_size: once; d_call: TRBD1
cdr3_aa: CASSRTGNTDTEAFF; cdr3_nt: TGTGCCAGCAGTAGGACAGGGAATACTGACACTGAAGCTTTCTTT; v_call: TRBV2; j_call: TRBJ1-1; clone_size: -; d_call: TRBD1
cdr3_aa: CASSDDGREYKDEQFF; cdr3_nt: TGTGCCAGTAGCGACGACGGGCGGGAGTATAAGGATGAGCAGTTCTTC; v_call: TRBV19; j_call: TRBJ2-1; clone_size: -; d_call: TRBD2
cdr3_aa: CSGVPGTGIQNEQFF; cdr3_nt: TGCAGCGGTGTACCGGGGACAGGCATACAAAATGAGCAGTTCTTC; v_call: TRBV29-1; j_call: TRBJ2-1; clone_size: -; d_call: TRBD1
cdr3_aa: CASSPEGLAYQETQYF; cdr3_nt: TGTGCCAGCAGCCCCGAAGGACTAGCGTACCAAGAGACCCAGTACTTC; v_call: TRBV7-6; j_call: TRBJ2-5; clone_size: -; d_call: TRBD2
cdr3_aa: CASSLFGDTEAFF; cdr3_nt: TGTGCCAGCAGCTTGTTTGGAGACACTGAAGCTTTCTTT; v_call: TRBV11-3; j_call: TRBJ1-1; clone_size: many; d_call: -
cdr3_aa: CASSNRAQPTDTQYF; cdr3_nt: TGTGCCAGTAGTAACAGGGCCCAACCCACAGATACGCAGTATTTT; v_call: TRBV19; j_call: TRBJ2-3; clone_size: -; d_call: -
cdr3_aa: CASSLYGDGYTF; cdr3_nt: TGCGCCAGCAGCTTGTACGGGGATGGCTACACCTTC; v_call: TRBV5-1; j_call: TRBJ1-2; clone_size: -; d_call: -
cdr3_aa: CASSRSRDRTDTQYF; cdr3_nt: TGCGCCAGCAGCCGTTCTCGGGATAGAACAGATACGCAGTATTTT; v_call: TRBV10-1; j_call: TRBJ2-3; clone_size: -; d_call: -
cdr3_aa: CATSDLETVGHEQYF; cdr3_nt: TGTGCCACCAGTGATTTAGAGACAGTCGGCCACGAGCAGTACTTC; v_call: TRBV24-1; j_call: TRBJ2-7; clone_size: -; d_call: -
cdr3_aa: CASRGAGSNQPQHF; cdr3_nt: TGTGCCAGCAGGGGCGCAGGAAGCAATCAGCCCCAGCATTTT; v_call: TRBV18; j_call: TRBJ1-5; clone_size: -; d_call: -
cdr3_aa: CASSLNGGMLSGNTIYF; cdr3_nt: TGTGCCAGCAGCCTCAACGGGGGAATGCTCTCTGGAAACACCATATATTTT; v_call: TRBV7-2; j_call: TRBJ1-3; clone_size: few; d_call: -
cdr3_aa: CASSSLRTVLSGYTF; cdr3_nt: TGTGCCAGCAGCTCACTAAGGACAGTTCTTTCGGGCTACACCTTC; v_call: TRBV11-2; j_call: TRBJ1-2; clone_size: few; d_call: -
cdr3_aa: CASRRDREINEQFF; cdr3_nt: TGTGCCAGCAGACGGGACAGGGAGATTAATGAGCAGTTCTTC; v_call: TRBV6-5; j_call: TRBJ2-1; clone_size: -; d_call: TRBD1
cdr3_aa: CATSRAGETDTQYF; cdr3_nt: TGTGCCACCAGCAGAGCGGGAGAGACAGATACGCAGTATTTT; v_call: TRBV15; j_call: TRBJ2-3; clone_size: -; d_call: -
cdr3_aa: CASTQRGNSPLHF; cdr3_nt: TGTGCCAGCACCCAGAGAGGCAATTCACCCCTCCACTTT; v_call: TRBV5-4; j_call: TRBJ1-6; clone_size: -; d_call: -
cdr3_aa: CSASASREQYF; cdr3_nt: TGCAGTGCTAGTGCCTCGAGGGAGCAGTACTTC; v_call: TRBV20-1; j_call: TRBJ2-7; clone_size: -; d_call: -
cdr3_aa: CASSYSSYEQFF; cdr3_nt: TGTGCCAGCAGTTACTCTTCCTATGAGCAGTTCTTC; v_call: TRBV6-5; j_call: TRBJ2-1; clone_size: -; d_call: -
cdr3_aa: CASSLGQGGDEAFF; cdr3_nt: TGTGCCAGCAGCTTGGGACAGGGGGGGGATGAAGCTTTCTTT; v_call: TRBV5-4; j_call: TRBJ1-1; clone_size: once; d_call: TRBD1
cdr3_aa: CAWSLNPSGQGAGLFF; cdr3_nt: TGTGCCTGGAGTCTTAACCCCTCGGGACAGGGTGCCGGACTGTTTTTT; v_call: TRBV30; j_call: TRBJ1-4; clone_size: -; d_call: TRBD1
cdr3_aa: CASSSGQGELDGYTF; cdr3_nt: TGTGCCAGCAGCTCCGGACAGGGGGAGTTAGATGGCTACACCTTC; v_call: TRBV7-9; j_call: TRBJ1-2; clone_size: -; d_call: TRBD1
cdr3_aa: CASSFSTGYEQYF; cdr3_nt: TGTGCCAGCAGTTTCTCGACAGGCTACGAGCAGTACTTC; v_call: TRBV12-3/TRBV12-4; j_call: TRBJ2-7; clone_size: few; d_call: -
cdr3_aa: CASSEESHPGNEQFF; cdr3_nt: TGTGCCAGCAGTGAGGAGTCCCACCCGGGCAATGAGCAGTTCTTC; v_call: TRBV2; j_call: TRBJ2-1; clone_size: -; d_call: -
cdr3_aa: CASSLLPGLIVTGELFF; cdr3_nt: TGTGCCAGCAGTTTATTACCAGGTCTAATAGTCACCGGGGAGCTGTTTTTT; v_call: TRBV27; j_call: TRBJ2-2; clone_size: -; d_call: -
cdr3_aa: CASSGDRAGANVLTF; cdr3_nt: TGTGCCAGCAGCGGTGACAGAGCTGGGGCCAACGTCCTGACTTTC; v_call: TRBV5-6; j_call: TRBJ2-6; clone_size: -; d_call: -
cdr3_aa: CATSEGGTGRETQYF; cdr3_nt: TGTGCCACCAGTGAAGGAGGGACAGGACGAGAGACCCAGTACTTC; v_call: TRBV24-1; j_call: TRBJ2-5; clone_size: once; d_call: TRBD1
cdr3_aa: CATQGQGSAYSNQPQHF; cdr3_nt: TGTGCCACCCAAGGACAGGGGTCCGCTTATAGCAATCAGCCCCAGCATTTT; v_call: TRBV24-1; j_call: TRBJ1-5; clone_size: -; d_call: TRBD1
cdr3_aa: CASSPLAGTEAFF; cdr3_nt: TGTGCCAGCAGCCCTCTAGCGGGCACTGAAGCTTTCTTT; v_call: TRBV9; j_call: TRBJ1-1; clone_size: -; d_call: -
cdr3_aa: CASSYSEASGNTIYF; cdr3_nt: TGTGCCAGCAGTTACTCGGAGGCCTCTGGAAACACCATATATTTT; v_call: TRBV6-5; j_call: TRBJ1-3; clone_size: -; d_call: -
cdr3_aa: CASSQKAGTGSNQPQHF; cdr3_nt: TGCGCCAGCAGCCAAAAAGCCGGGACAGGGAGCAATCAGCCCCAGCATTTT; v_call: TRBV4-1; j_call: TRBJ1-5; clone_size: -; d_call: TRBD1
cdr3_aa: CASSFAGNSYEQYF; cdr3_nt: TGTGCCAGCAGTTTCGCAGGGAACTCCTACGAGCAGTACTTC; v_call: TRBV27; j_call: TRBJ2-7; clone_size: -; d_call: -
cdr3_aa: CASGGQGTLTEAFF; cdr3_nt: TGTGCTAGTGGGGGACAGGGGACACTCACTGAAGCTTTCTTT; v_call: TRBV12-5; j_call: TRBJ1-1; clone_size: -; d_call: TRBD1
cdr3_aa: CASSQVAGGSTDTQYF; cdr3_nt: TGTGCCAGCAGCCAAGTAGCGGGGGGTAGCACAGATACGCAGTATTTT; v_call: TRBV3-1/TRBV3-2; j_call: TRBJ2-3; clone_size: -; d_call: TRBD2
cdr3_aa: CASSIPGSSSPLHF; cdr3_nt: TGTGCCAGTAGTATTCCGGGGTCGAGTTCACCCCTCCACTTT; v_call: TRBV19; j_call: TRBJ1-6; clone_size: few; d_call: -
cdr3_aa: CASSHGTSGRADQETQYF; cdr3_nt: TGTGCCAGCAGCCATGGGACTAGCGGGAGGGCCGATCAAGAGACCCAGTACTTC; v_call: TRBV27; j_call: TRBJ2-5; clone_size: once; d_call: TRBD2
cdr3_aa: CSVGDRGRGYGYTF; cdr3_nt: TGCAGCGTTGGTGATCGGGGGAGGGGCTATGGCTACACCTTC; v_call: TRBV29-1; j_call: TRBJ1-2; clone_size: -; d_call: -
cdr3_aa: CASIKGDYEGKLFF; cdr3_nt: TGTGCCAGCATAAAAGGGGACTATGAAGGAAAACTGTTTTTT; v_call: TRBV2; j_call: TRBJ1-4; clone_size: -; d_call: -
cdr3_aa: CASSMEWEGNIQYF; cdr3_nt: TGTGCCAGTAGTATGGAATGGGAGGGAAACATTCAGTACTTC; v_call: TRBV19; j_call: TRBJ2-4; clone_size: -; d_call: TRBD2
cdr3_aa: CASSQGNYGYTF; cdr3_nt: TGTGCCAGCAGTCAGGGGAACTATGGCTACACCTTC; v_call: TRBV6-5; j_call: TRBJ1-2; clone_size: -; d_call: -
cdr3_aa: CASSQDSSGRAKDTQYF; cdr3_nt: TGTGCCAGCAGCCAAGATAGTAGCGGGAGGGCCAAAGATACGCAGTATTTT; v_call: TRBV3-1/TRBV3-2; j_call: TRBJ2-3; clone_size: once; d_call: TRBD2
cdr3_aa: CASSVRGAVNEQFF; cdr3_nt: TGTGCCAGCAGTGTGCGGGGCGCGGTGAATGAGCAGTTCTTC; v_call: TRBV2; j_call: TRBJ2-1; clone_size: -; d_call: -